This passage covers 13 T cell receptor beta chains from one sample sequenced in a study of blood T cell repertoires in COVID-19. The table came from immunoSEQ multiplex PCR; TCRdb's copy has only in-frame clones and leaves some out. The data contain some 290,000 clones, 75% to 90% of them singletons. What was sequenced was peripheral blood. These receptors came from a man aged 55 to 69 who had recovered from COVID-19.

The chain links TRBV2 to TRBJ2-5; maybe TRBD1 (6 bases). Germline-derived CDR1 and CDR2 are SNHLY and FYNNEI. This CDR3 is 14 amino acids long. The V end lost 9 bases, the J end lost 2 bases, and 16 bases lay between the germline ends. The CDR3 DNA reads TGTGCCAGGACTATACAGGGCACACAAGAGACCCAGTACTTC. Translation: CARTIQGTQETQYF.

This clone was observed a single time. The chain uses TRBV19 and TRBJ2-2, with a possible D match to TRBD2 (5 bases). This CDR3 comprises 17 residues. From germline, CDR1 is LNHDA and CDR2 SQIVND (reference sequence). V lost 7 bases and J 3 bases, leaving 21 bases between the germline ends. Here the CDR3 reads CASTRPPGVTDTGELFF. The CDR3 DNA is TGTGCCAGTACCCGACCACCCGGGGTTACGGACACCGGGGAGCTGTTTTTT.

CDR3 region: CATSDPREGQETQYF. As DNA, the CDR3 is TGTGCCACCAGTGATCCGCGGGAGGGCCAGGAGACCCAGTACTTC. V and J are TRBV24-1 and TRBJ2-5; 9 positions agree with TRBD2. V trimming: 3 bases; J trimming: 5 bases; junction bases outside the gene matches: 6. The CDR3 is 15 residues long. The germline CDR1 and CDR2 sequences are KGHDR and SFDVKD.

This clone came up many times. The DNA for the CDR3 is TGCGCCAGCAGCTCGGCGCGGGGGGCGAATGAGCAGTTCTTC. Translation: CASSSARGANEQFF. The rearrangement uses TRBV5-1 and TRBJ2-1; TRBD2 aligns across 8 bases. V dropped 3 bases and J dropped 7; count of bases not matched to a gene: 6. Germline V gives CDR1 SGHRS, CDR2 YFSETQ. The CDR3 loop spans 14 amino acids.

The chain uses TRBV9 and TRBJ1-4, with 8 bases lining up with TRBD1. Germline V lookup: CDR1 SGDLS, CDR2 YYNGEE. The V gene end was trimmed by 3 bases and the J gene end by 10 bases; junction bases not matched to a gene: 11. The CDR3 consists of 15 residues. CDR3 region: CASSGSDREGRKLFF. CDR3 nucleotide sequence: TGTGCCAGCAGCGGATCGGACAGGGAGGGTCGAAAACTGTTTTTT.

The CDR3 DNA reads TGTGCCAGCAGTTATAACTGGGCAGGAAAGAACACCGGGGAGCTGTTTTTT. It encodes CASSYNWAGKNTGELFF. The rearrangement joins TRBV6-2 or TRBV6-3 to TRBJ2-2; no firm D call. Per germline, CDR1 MNHEY and CDR2 SVGEGT. The V end was cut by 3 bases, the J end by 1 base, with 15 bases between. The CDR3 spans 17 residues.

V usage is TRBV21-1 and J usage is TRBJ1-4; the D call TRBD1 from the table was never checked on the DNA. TRBV21-1 is listed as a pseudogene. This CDR3 has 19 amino acids. This CDR3 reads CASSKLGRQEGAGSEKLFF. The CDR3 DNA is TGTGCCAGCAGCAAATTAGGCCGACAGGAGGGGGCAGGTAGTGAAAAACTGTTTTTT.

The rearrangement uses TRBV9 and TRBJ2-1; 9 positions match TRBD2. The CDR3 has 17 amino acids. Germline CDR1 SGDLS, CDR2 YYNGEE. Trimming at V came to 2 bases and at J to 4 bases, leaving 10 bases not matched to a gene. CDR3 coding DNA: TGTGCCAGCAGCGTCCCGATTGCGGGAGGGCCATACAATGAGCAGTTCTTC. Translating it yields CASSVPIAGGPYNEQFF.

The V and J genes are TRBV2 and TRBJ1-1; 8 nucleotides line up with TRBD1. CDR1 is SNHLY, CDR2 FYNNEI, per germline. The CDR3 has 16 amino acids. V shed 6 bases and J 1 base; nucleotides not matched to a gene: 10. CDR3 coding DNA: TGTGCCAGCAGCCCGACAGGGGCCGGGAGGAACACTGAAGCTTTCTTT. Amino acid sequence: CASSPTGAGRNTEAFF.

The V gene is TRBV7-3, the J gene TRBJ2-1; TRBD1 matches 8 bases. The CDR3 spans 16 residues. J lost 3 bases, V lost 1 base, and 5 bases had no gene match. Germline CDR1 reads SGHTA; CDR2 reads FQGTGA. CDR3 amino acids: CASSLRGDRIYNEQFF. Written as DNA, the CDR3 is TGTGCCAGCAGCTTAAGGGGGGACAGGATCTACAATGAGCAGTTCTTC.

This chain links TRBV11-2 with TRBJ1-1; 9 positions match TRBD1. The trim removed 5 bases at V and 4 bases at J, leaving 8 bases unmatched. CDR1 and CDR2 (germline): SGHAT, FQNNGV. This CDR3 has 15 amino acids. CDR3 DNA: TGTGCCAGCAGCCAACAGGGGGCGACGGGCACTGAAGCTTTCTTT. As protein: CASSQQGATGTEAFF.

The rearrangement uses TRBV18 and TRBJ1-5, with 11 bases lining up with TRBD1. The V and J ends lost 3 bases and 2 bases, in that order; junction bases with no gene match: 9. The germline V gene encodes CDR1 KGHSH and CDR2 LQKENI. The CDR3 runs 18 residues. The CDR3 protein is CASSPGDRGIVGNQPQHF. CDR3 DNA sequence: TGTGCCAGCTCACCCGGGGACAGGGGGATTGTTGGCAATCAGCCCCAGCATTTT.

The J gene is TRBJ1-6, the V gene TRBV5-1; 8 nucleotides line up with TRBD1. The germline gives CDR1 SGHRS, CDR2 YFSETQ. The CDR3 spans 16 residues. Trimming removed 0 bases from V and 4 bases from J; junction bases left unmatched: 3. This CDR3 reads CASSLAGQGYNSPLHF. For the CDR3, the DNA is TGCGCCAGCAGCTTGGCAGGACAGGGTTATAATTCACCCCTCCACTTT.